This T cell receptor (beta chain) originates from a study of T-cell reconstitution after alpha-beta-depleted transplantation in children. This sample's TCRbeta library carried unique molecular identifier barcodes. TCRdb re-called the PCR reads with MiXCR, one entry per CDR3 protein. This repertoire shows 420,000 or so distinct CDR3 sequences, roughly 10% found once; its top ten account for about 5%. This clonotype was counted at least ten times. CDR1 is SGHRS and CDR2 is YFSETQ in the germline V gene. With 1 base removed from V and 4 bases from J, the gap between germline ends came to 8 bases. The CDR3 length is 13 residues.

The receptor's source is a human donor who donated a stem cell graft to a child with acute myeloid leukemia. Specimen: PBMCs from the stem cell graft donor, collected from the stem cell graft. This chain links TRBV5-1 with TRBJ1-2; maybe TRBD1 (5 bases). CDR3 sequence reads: CASSLQGSYGYTF. The CDR3 nucleotides are TGCGCCAGCAGCTTGCAGGGCAGCTATGGCTACACCTTC.